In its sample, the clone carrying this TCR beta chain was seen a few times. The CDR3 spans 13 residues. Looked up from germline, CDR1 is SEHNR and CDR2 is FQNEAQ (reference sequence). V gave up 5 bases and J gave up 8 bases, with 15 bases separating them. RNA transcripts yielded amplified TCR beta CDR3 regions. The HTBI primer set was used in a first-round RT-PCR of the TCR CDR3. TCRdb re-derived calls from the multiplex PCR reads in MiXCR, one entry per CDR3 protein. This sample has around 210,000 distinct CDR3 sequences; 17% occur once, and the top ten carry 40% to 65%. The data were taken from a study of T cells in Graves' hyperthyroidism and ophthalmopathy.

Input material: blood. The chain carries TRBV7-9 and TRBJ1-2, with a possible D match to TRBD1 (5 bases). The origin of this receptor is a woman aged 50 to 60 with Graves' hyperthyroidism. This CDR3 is CASSVGTVPGYTF. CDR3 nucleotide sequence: TGTGCCAGCAGCGTAGGGACGGTGCCCGGCTACACCTTC.